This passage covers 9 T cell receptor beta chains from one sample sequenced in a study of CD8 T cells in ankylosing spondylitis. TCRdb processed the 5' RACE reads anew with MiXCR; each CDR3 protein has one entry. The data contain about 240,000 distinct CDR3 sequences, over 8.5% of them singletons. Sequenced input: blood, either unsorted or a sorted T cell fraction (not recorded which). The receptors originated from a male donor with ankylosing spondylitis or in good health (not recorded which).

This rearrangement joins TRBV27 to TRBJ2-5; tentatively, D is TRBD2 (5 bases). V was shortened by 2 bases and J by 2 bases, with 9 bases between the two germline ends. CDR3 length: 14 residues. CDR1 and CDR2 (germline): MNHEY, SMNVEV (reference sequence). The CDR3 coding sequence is TGTGCCAGCAGTTTAGAGCCGGGGCAAGAGACCCAGTACTTC. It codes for CASSLEPGQETQYF.

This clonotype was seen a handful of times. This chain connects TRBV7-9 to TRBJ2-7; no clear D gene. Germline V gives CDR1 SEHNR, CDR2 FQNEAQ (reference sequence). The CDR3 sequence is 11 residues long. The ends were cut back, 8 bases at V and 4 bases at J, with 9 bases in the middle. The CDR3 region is CASVQTYEQYF. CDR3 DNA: TGTGCCAGCGTACAGACTTACGAGCAGTACTTC. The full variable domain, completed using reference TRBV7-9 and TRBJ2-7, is DTGVSQNPRHKITKRGQNVTFRCDPISEHNRLYWYRQTLGQGPEFLTYFQNEAQLEKSRLLSDRFSAERPKGSFSTLEIQRTEQGDSAMYLCASVQTYEQYFGPGTRLTVT.

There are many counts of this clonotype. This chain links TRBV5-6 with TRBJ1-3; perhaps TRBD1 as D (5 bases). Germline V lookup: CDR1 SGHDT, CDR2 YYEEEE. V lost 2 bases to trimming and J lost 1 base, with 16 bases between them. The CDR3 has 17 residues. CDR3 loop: CASSFNSGDPSGNTIYF. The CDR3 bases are TGTGCCAGCAGCTTTAATTCGGGGGATCCATCTGGAAACACCATATATTTT. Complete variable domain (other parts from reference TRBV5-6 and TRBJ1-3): DAGVTQSPTHLIKTRGQQVTLRCSPKSGHDTVSWYQQALGQGPQFIFQYYEEEERQRGNFPDRFSGHQFPNYSSELNVNALLLGDSALYLCASSFNSGDPSGNTIYFGEGSWLTVV.

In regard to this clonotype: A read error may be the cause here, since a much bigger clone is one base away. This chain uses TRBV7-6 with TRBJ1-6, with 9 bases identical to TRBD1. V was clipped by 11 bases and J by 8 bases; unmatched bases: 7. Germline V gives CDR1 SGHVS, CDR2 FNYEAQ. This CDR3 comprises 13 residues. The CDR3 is CAVWGQGDSPLHF. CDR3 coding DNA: TGTGCCGTCTGGGGACAGGGCGATTCACCCCTCCACTTT. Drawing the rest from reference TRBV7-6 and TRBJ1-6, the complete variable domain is GAGVSQSPRYKVTKRGQDVALRCDPISGHVSLYWYRQALGQGPEFLTYFNYEAQQDKSGLPNDRFSAERPEGSISTLTIQRTEQRDSAMYRCAVWGQGDSPLHFGNGTRLTVT.

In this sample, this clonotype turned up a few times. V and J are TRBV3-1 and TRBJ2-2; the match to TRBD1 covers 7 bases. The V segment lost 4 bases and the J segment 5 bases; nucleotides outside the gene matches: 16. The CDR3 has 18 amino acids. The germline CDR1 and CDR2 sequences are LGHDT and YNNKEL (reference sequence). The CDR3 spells CASSLPRAGGFKTGELFF. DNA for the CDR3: TGTGCCAGCAGCCTCCCGAGGGCAGGGGGTTTCAAAACCGGGGAGCTGTTTTTT.

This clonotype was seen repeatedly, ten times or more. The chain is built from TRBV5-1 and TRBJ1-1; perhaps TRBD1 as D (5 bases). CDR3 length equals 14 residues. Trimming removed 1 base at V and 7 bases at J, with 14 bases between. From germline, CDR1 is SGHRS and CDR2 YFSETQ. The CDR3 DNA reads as TGCGCCAGCAGCTTGTCGGGGCGGGCAGGTGAAGCTTTCTTT. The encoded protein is CASSLSGRAGEAFF.

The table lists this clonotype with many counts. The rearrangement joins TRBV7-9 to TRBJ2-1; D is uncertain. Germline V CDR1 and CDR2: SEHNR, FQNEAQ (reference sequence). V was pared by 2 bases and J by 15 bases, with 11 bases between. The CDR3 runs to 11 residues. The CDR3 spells CASSLMAPVFF. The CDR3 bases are TGTGCCAGCAGCTTAATGGCTCCGGTGTTCTTC. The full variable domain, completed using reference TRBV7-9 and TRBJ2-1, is DTGVSQNPRHKITKRGQNVTFRCDPISEHNRLYWYRQTLGQGPEFLTYFQNEAQLEKSRLLSDRFSAERPKGSFSTLEIQRTEQGDSAMYLCASSLMAPVFFGPGTRLTVL.

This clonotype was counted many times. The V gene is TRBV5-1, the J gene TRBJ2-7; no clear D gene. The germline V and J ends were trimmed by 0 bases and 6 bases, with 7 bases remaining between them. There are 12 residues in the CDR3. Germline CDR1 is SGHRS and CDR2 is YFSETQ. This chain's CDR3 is CASSLVGGEQYF. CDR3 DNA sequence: TGCGCCAGCAGCTTGGTAGGTGGCGAGCAGTACTTC.

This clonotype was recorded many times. CDR3 residues: CASSLLPGQGTNEQFF. The CDR3 DNA reads as TGTGCCAGCAGTTTACTACCGGGACAGGGAACGAATGAGCAGTTCTTC. J is TRBJ2-1 and V is TRBV27; 9 bases match TRBD1. Germline V CDR1 and CDR2: MNHEY, SMNVEV (reference sequence). The CDR3 is 16 amino acids. With V trimmed by 2 bases and J by 7 bases, 9 bases remained unmatched.